This entry lists 10 T cell receptor beta chains sequenced from one sample in a study of control samples from healthy donors and cancer patients (dated by TCRdb to 2018 to 2021). Library construction relied on the immunoSEQ multiplex PCR assay. Sourced from immuneACCESS, this table was stored by TCRdb with only in-frame sequences that have V and J called. A share of the clones is absent; for the studies checked, an unresolved V gene accounts for under half, and the remainder has no known explanation. The sample records 120,000 to 150,000 clones, 75% to 95% of which are singletons. The ten largest clones add up to about 3.2% of the sample. The sequenced sample was blood. The source is a man aged 25 to 40 in good health.

The gene calls are TRBV19 and TRBJ1-2, with D perhaps TRBD1 (6 bases). CDR3 length equals 18 residues. Germline loops: CDR1 LNHDA, CDR2 SQIVND (reference sequence). The V gene lost 4 bases and the J gene lost 0 bases, with 21 bases spanning the gap. CDR3 coding DNA: TGTGCCAGTAGTAGGTCCCCCCACGAGGGGGGAACTAACTATGGCTACACCTTC. Translated: CASSRSPHEGGTNYGYTF.

This chain connects TRBV7-2 to TRBJ1-2; maybe TRBD1 (5 bases). The CDR3 totals 14 residues. V was shortened by 5 bases and J by 4 bases, with 14 bases between the two germline ends. The germline CDR1 and CDR2 sequences are SGHTA and FQGNSA. Here the CDR3 reads CASSQDTAIYGYTF. CDR3 DNA: TGTGCCAGCAGCCAGGACACAGCAATCTATGGCTACACCTTC.

This chain uses TRBV6-6 with TRBJ1-1, with D hard to call. CDR3 length: 14 residues. Germline V gene data show CDR1 as MNHNY and CDR2 as SVGAGI (reference sequence). The ends were cut back, 0 bases at V and 0 bases at J, with 5 bases in the middle. CDR3 nucleotide sequence: TGTGCCAGCAGTTACTCGAATATGAACACTGAAGCTTTCTTT. Translating it yields CASSYSNMNTEAFF.

V usage is TRBV30 and J usage is TRBJ1-4; TRBD1 matches 9 bases. V lost 0 bases and J lost 4; bases outside the gene matches: 3. This CDR3 has 15 amino acids. In germline, CDR1 is GTSNPN, CDR2 SVGIG (reference sequence). The CDR3 region is CAWSVGTGSNEKLFF. The DNA for the CDR3 is TGTGCCTGGAGTGTCGGGACAGGGAGTAATGAAAAACTGTTTTTT.

The chain couples TRBV3-1 (or the pseudogene TRBV3-2) to TRBJ1-1; 7 positions match TRBD1. This CDR3 region has 15 residues. CDR1 is LGHDT and CDR2 is YNNKEL in the germline V gene (reference sequence). Germline trimming cut 4 bases from V and 1 base from J; bases unmatched to any gene: 6. CDR3 amino acids: CASSPTGTSNTEAFF. The CDR3 nucleotides are TGTGCCAGCAGCCCGACAGGGACATCGAACACTGAAGCTTTCTTT.

This chain connects TRBV30 to TRBJ1-1, with 7 positions matching TRBD1. CDR1 is GTSNPN and CDR2 is SVGIG in the germline V gene (reference sequence). The CDR3 has 15 residues. The trim removed 0 bases at V and 4 bases at J, leaving 8 bases unmatched. The CDR3 DNA is TGTGCCTGGAGTGTGTTCCGACAGGGTGGCACTGAAGCTTTCTTT. Translated, it gives CAWSVFRQGGTEAFF.

The chain combines TRBV3-1 (or the pseudogene TRBV3-2) with TRBJ2-1; D remains ambiguous. The CDR3 length is 16 residues. V lost 1 base, J lost 4 bases, and 14 bases lay in between. From germline, CDR1 is LGHDT and CDR2 YNNKEL (reference sequence). The CDR3 loop is CASSQADPTPYNEQFF. The CDR3 DNA reads as TGTGCCAGCAGCCAAGCGGACCCGACACCATACAATGAGCAGTTCTTC.

The V and J genes are TRBV5-1 and TRBJ1-3; no firm D call. V was trimmed by 2 bases and J by 0 bases, leaving 12 bases between them. The CDR3 is 16 residues long. Germline-derived CDR1 and CDR2 are SGHRS and YFSETQ. The CDR3, as DNA: TGCGCCAGCAGCTTCGGGAAAGTGGGCTCTGGAAACACCATATATTTT. As protein: CASSFGKVGSGNTIYF.

The chain combines TRBV6-1 with TRBJ1-1, with 8 bases matching TRBD1. The V segment lost 2 bases and the J segment 5 bases; nucleotides outside the gene matches: 7. This CDR3 is 15 amino acids long. Germline CDR1 is MNHNS and CDR2 is SASEGT. CDR3 amino acids: CASSEPYRGETEAFF. The CDR3 coding sequence is TGTGCCAGCAGTGAACCCTACAGGGGGGAAACTGAAGCTTTCTTT.

This clone was recorded a few times. The rearrangement uses TRBV6-5 and TRBJ2-3; D call uncertain. Trimming shortened V by 2 bases and J by 4 bases, and 16 bases separated the two germline ends. The CDR3 contains 16 residues. In germline, CDR1 is MNHEY, CDR2 SVGAGI. Here the CDR3 DNA reads TGTGCCAGCAGTTACGGGTCTAGGGCCGGGTCAGATACGCAGTATTTT. It encodes CASSYGSRAGSDTQYF.